These 8 T cell receptor beta chains were all obtained from the same sample, sequenced in a study of T cells in Graves' hyperthyroidism and ophthalmopathy. RNA transcripts provided the source from which TCR beta CDR3 regions were amplified. The HTBI set primed first-round TCR CDR3 RT-PCR. TCRdb re-called the multiplex PCR reads through MiXCR, storing one row per CDR3 protein. This sample yields about 640,000 distinct CDR3 sequences, of which around 20% are seen a single time; about 35% belongs to the top ten. The sample was blood. These receptor sequences come from a man younger than 40 with Graves' ophthalmopathy.

In DNA form, the CDR3 reads TGCAGTGCCGACAGGGAAAAGTATGGCTACACCTTC. Translating gives CSADREKYGYTF. The chain employs TRBV20-1 and TRBJ1-2; TRBD1 matches at 7 bases. J was trimmed by 5 bases and V by 6 bases; bases with no gene match: 6. Per the germline V gene, CDR1 is DFQATT and CDR2 is SNEGSKA (reference sequence). The CDR3 spans 12 residues.

This clonotype showed up just a few times. The chain has TRBV5-1 and TRBJ1-5, with 9 bases that match TRBD1. J gave up 5 bases and V 3 bases, and 6 bases lay outside the gene matches. The CDR3 has 15 amino acids. Germline-derived CDR1 and CDR2 are SGHRS and YFSETQ. Here the CDR3 DNA reads TGCGCCAGCAGCTCGGGGACAGGGAGATATCAGCCCCAGCATTTT. Residues: CASSSGTGRYQPQHF. Complete variable domain (other parts from reference TRBV5-1 and TRBJ1-5): KAGVTQTPRYLIKTRGQQVTLSCSPISGHRSVSWYQQTPGQGLQFLFEYFSETQRNKGNFPGRFSGRQFSNSRSEMNVSTLELGDSALYLCASSSGTGRYQPQHFGDGTRLSIL.

In this sample, this clonotype turned up a few times. The chain uses TRBV28 and TRBJ1-5; D not certain. Per germline, CDR1 MDHEN and CDR2 SYDVKM. V gave up 6 bases and J gave up 2 bases, with 14 bases separating them. The CDR3 contains 15 residues. The CDR3 bases are TGTGCCAGCAGGCCGGCCTGGACTGGCAATCAGCCCCAGCATTTT. Translated, it gives CASRPAWTGNQPQHF.

In this sample, this clonotype turned up many times. The rearrangement joins TRBV7-6 to TRBJ2-7; 8 nucleotides match TRBD2. Per the germline V gene, CDR1 is SGHVS and CDR2 is FNYEAQ. With 5 bases clipped from V and 2 bases from J, the junction kept 5 bases outside the gene matches. The CDR3 sequence is 14 residues long. The CDR3 region has the DNA TGTGCCAGCAGCCCGGGACTAGACCCCTACGAGCAGTACTTC. Its protein product is CASSPGLDPYEQYF.

The chain has TRBV5-1 and TRBJ2-7, with TRBD1 matching 8 bases. There are 15 residues in the CDR3. CDR1 and CDR2 from the germline V gene are SGHRS and YFSETQ. Trimming took 4 bases from V and 3 from J; bases not matched to a gene: 9. The CDR3 spells CASSTYRGFHYEQYF. CDR3 in DNA: TGCGCCAGCAGCACCTACAGGGGGTTCCACTACGAGCAGTACTTC.

A few counts support this clonotype. The chain couples TRBV28 to TRBJ2-7; 9 nucleotides line up with TRBD1. This CDR3 is 14 amino acids long. From germline, CDR1 is MDHEN and CDR2 SYDVKM. Losses at the gene ends were 4 bases for V and 5 bases for J; bases not matched to a gene: 6. Here the CDR3 DNA reads TGTGCCAGCAGTTGGGGGACAGGGATCGACGAGCAGTACTTC. As protein: CASSWGTGIDEQYF.

The chain carries TRBV15 and TRBJ2-2; D not certain. The CDR3 consists of 15 residues. V was pared by 3 bases and J by 0 bases, with 8 bases between. CDR1 and CDR2 (germline): LNHNV, YYDKDF (reference sequence). The DNA of the CDR3 is TGTGCCACCAGCAGGGATCTTTCGAACACCGGGGAGCTGTTTTTT. It codes for CATSRDLSNTGELFF.

The chain employs TRBV18 and TRBJ2-7; D unclear. CDR1 is KGHSH and CDR2 is LQKENI in the germline V gene. This CDR3 comprises 18 residues. V dropped 2 bases and J dropped 6 bases, with 26 bases sitting between them. The CDR3 reads CASSPAPTTIPPLREQYF. The CDR3 DNA follows: TGTGCCAGCTCACCAGCACCTACTACGATCCCACCACTTCGCGAGCAGTACTTC.